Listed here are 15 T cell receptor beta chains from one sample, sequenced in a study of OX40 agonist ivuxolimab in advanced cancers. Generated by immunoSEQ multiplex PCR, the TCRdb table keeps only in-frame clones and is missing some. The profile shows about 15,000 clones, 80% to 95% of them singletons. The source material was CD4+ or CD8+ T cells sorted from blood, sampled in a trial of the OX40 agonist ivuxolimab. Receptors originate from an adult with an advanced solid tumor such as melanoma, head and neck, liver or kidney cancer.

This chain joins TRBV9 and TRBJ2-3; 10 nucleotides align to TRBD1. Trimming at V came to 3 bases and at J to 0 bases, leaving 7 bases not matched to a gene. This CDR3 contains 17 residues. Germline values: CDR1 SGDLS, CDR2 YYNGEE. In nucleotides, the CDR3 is TGTGCCAGCAGCGGGACGACAGGGGGCTTTAGCACAGATACGCAGTATTTT. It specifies CASSGTTGGFSTDTQYF.

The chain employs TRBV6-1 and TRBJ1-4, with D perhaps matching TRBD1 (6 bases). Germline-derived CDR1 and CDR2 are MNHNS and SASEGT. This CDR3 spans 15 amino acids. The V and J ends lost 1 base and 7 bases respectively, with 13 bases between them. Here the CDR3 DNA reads TGTGCCAGCAGTGAAGATGTACAGGGAACTGAAAAACTGTTTTTT. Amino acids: CASSEDVQGTEKLFF.

The DNA of the CDR3 is TGTGCCATCAGTGTTGTTAGTGGTGTGGGCCTCCAAAAAGGCGATGAGCAGTTCTTC. It encodes CAISVVSGVGLQKGDEQFF. The chain carries TRBV10-3 and TRBJ2-1; D ambiguous. Germline assignment: CDR1 ENHRY and CDR2 SYGVKD. The CDR3 is 19 amino acids. Deletions cut 4 bases from V and 8 bases from J, with 30 bases between.

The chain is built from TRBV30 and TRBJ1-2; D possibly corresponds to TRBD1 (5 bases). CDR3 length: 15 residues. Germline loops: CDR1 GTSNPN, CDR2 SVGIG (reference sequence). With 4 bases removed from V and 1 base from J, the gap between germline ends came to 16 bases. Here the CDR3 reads CAWNGAGFNNYGYTF. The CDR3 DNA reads TGTGCCTGGAATGGAGCAGGGTTTAATAACTATGGCTACACCTTC.

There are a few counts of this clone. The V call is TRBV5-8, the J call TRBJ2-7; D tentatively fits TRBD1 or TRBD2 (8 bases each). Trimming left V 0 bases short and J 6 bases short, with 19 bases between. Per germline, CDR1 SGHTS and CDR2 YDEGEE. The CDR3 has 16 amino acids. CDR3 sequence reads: CASSLAWISGTGEQYF. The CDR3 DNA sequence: TGTGCCAGCAGCTTGGCCTGGATTAGCGGGACAGGCGAGCAGTACTTC.

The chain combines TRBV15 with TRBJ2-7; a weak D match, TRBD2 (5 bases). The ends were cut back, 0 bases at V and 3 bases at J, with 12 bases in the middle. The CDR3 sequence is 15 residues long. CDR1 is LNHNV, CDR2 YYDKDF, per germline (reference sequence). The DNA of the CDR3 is TGTGCCACCAGCAGAGAGCTTAGCGCTTACTACGAGCAGTACTTC. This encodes CATSRELSAYYEQYF.

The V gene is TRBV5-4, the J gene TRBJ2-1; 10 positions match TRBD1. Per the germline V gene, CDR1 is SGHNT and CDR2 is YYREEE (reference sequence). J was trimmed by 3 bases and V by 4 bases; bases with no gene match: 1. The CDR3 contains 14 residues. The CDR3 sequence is CASSGDRGYNEQFF. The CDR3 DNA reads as TGTGCCAGCAGCGGGGACAGGGGCTACAATGAGCAGTTCTTC.

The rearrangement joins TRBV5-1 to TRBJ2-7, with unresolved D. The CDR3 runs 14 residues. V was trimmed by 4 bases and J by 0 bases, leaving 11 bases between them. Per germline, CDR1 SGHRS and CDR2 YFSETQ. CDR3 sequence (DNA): TGCGCCAGCAGCGACTTCCCTACCTCCTACGAGCAGTACTTC. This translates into CASSDFPTSYEQYF. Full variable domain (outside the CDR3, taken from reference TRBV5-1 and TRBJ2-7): KAGVTQTPRYLIKTRGQQVTLSCSPISGHRSVSWYQQTPGQGLQFLFEYFSETQRNKGNFPGRFSGRQFSNSRSEMNVSTLELGDSALYLCASSDFPTSYEQYFGPGTRLTVT.

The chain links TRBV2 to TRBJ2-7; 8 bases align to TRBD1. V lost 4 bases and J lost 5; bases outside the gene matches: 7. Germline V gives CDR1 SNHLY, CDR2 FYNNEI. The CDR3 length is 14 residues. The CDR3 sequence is CASSVDRDGHEQYF. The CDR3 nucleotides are TGTGCCAGCAGTGTGGACAGGGACGGGCACGAGCAGTACTTC.

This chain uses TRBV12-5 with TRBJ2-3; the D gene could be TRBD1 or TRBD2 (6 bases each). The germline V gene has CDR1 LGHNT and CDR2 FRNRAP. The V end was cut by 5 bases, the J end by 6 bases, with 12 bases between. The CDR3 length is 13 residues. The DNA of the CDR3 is TGTGCTAGTGGTCGGGGGCTTGCGGATACGCAGTATTTT. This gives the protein CASGRGLADTQYF.

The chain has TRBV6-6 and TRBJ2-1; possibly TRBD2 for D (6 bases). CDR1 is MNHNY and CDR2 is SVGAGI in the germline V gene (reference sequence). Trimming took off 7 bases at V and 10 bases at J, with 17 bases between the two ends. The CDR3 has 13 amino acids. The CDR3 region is CASKHPSGDEQFF. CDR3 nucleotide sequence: TGTGCCAGCAAACACCCTTCGGGAGACGAGCAGTTCTTC.

The CDR3 nucleotides are TGTGCCAGCAGCTTAGTAGGGTCATTCTCGTCCTCCTACGAGCAGTACTTC. Amino acid sequence: CASSLVGSFSSSYEQYF. The chain employs TRBV11-2 and TRBJ2-7, with D hard to call. The CDR3 sequence is 17 residues long. Trimming took off 1 base at V and 0 bases at J, with 16 bases between the two ends. Looked up from germline, CDR1 is SGHAT and CDR2 is FQNNGV.

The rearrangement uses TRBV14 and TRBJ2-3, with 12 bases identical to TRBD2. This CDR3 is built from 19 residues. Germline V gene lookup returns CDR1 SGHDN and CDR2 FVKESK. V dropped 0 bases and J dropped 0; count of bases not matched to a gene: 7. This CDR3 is CASSQDGLAGGPSTDTQYF. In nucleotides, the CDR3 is TGTGCCAGCAGCCAAGATGGGCTAGCGGGAGGGCCTAGCACAGATACGCAGTATTTT.

This CDR3 reads CASRKDRSSYEQYF. The CDR3 coding sequence is TGTGCCAGCAGAAAGGACAGAAGCTCCTACGAGCAGTACTTC. The chain combines TRBV13 with TRBJ2-7; TRBD1 is a possible D gene (6 bases). Per germline, CDR1 PRHDT and CDR2 FYEKMQ (reference sequence). V was trimmed by 6 bases and J by 0 bases, leaving 12 bases between them. The CDR3 extends over 14 amino acids. The full variable domain, in which reference TRBV13 and TRBJ2-7 provide the parts outside the CDR3, is AAGVIQSPRHLIKEKRETATLKCYPIPRHDTVYWYQQGPGQDPQFLISFYEKMQSDKGSIPDRFSAQQFSDYHSELNMSSLELGDSALYFCASRKDRSSYEQYFGPGTRLTVT.

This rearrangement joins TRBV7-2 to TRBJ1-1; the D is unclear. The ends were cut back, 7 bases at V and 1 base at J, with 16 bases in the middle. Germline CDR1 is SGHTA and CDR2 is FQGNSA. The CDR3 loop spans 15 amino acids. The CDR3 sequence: CASNPTPSRNTEAFF. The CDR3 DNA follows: TGTGCCAGCAACCCGACCCCAAGTCGGAACACTGAAGCTTTCTTT.